These 12 T cell receptor beta chains were all obtained from the same sample, sequenced in a study of radiation and T cells in renal cell carcinoma. TCRdb's table, derived via immunoSEQ multiplex PCR, lists solely in-frame clones and lacks some. Here the sample spans tens of thousands of clones, roughly four fifths being singletons. Indicated time point: blood 2 weeks post-SBRT. This sample's treatment: 15 Gy SBRT to primary tumor, nephrectomy 4 weeks later. Specimen: blood, collected from a patient whose treatment included radiotherapy and nephrectomy. These TCRs come from a man aged 60 to 75 with renal cell carcinoma.

The rearrangement joins TRBV19 to TRBJ1-3; D remains ambiguous. The CDR3 is made up of 15 amino acids. The V end lost 7 bases, the J end lost 2 bases, and 15 bases lay between the germline ends. Germline loops: CDR1 LNHDA, CDR2 SQIVND (reference sequence). The CDR3 sequence is CASTPVQRAGNTIYF. In DNA, the CDR3 is TGTGCCAGTACACCAGTCCAACGGGCTGGAAACACCATATATTTT.

The V and J genes are TRBV19 and TRBJ2-3, with 11 nucleotides matching TRBD2. The CDR3 spans 17 residues. The V and J ends lost 0 bases and 5 bases, in that order; junction bases with no gene match: 7. The germline V gene has CDR1 LNHDA and CDR2 SQIVND (reference sequence). CDR3 protein: CASSIEISGRARDTQYF. The CDR3, as DNA: TGTGCCAGTAGTATAGAGATTAGCGGGAGGGCCAGAGATACGCAGTATTTT. The variable domain in full, with the rest retrieved from reference TRBV19 and TRBJ2-3, is DGGITQSPKYLFRKEGQNVTLSCEQNLNHDAMYWYRQDPGQGLRLIYYSQIVNDFQKGDIAEGYSVSREKKESFPLTVTSAQKNPTAFYLCASSIEISGRARDTQYFGPGTRLTVL.

CDR3: CASSPVRREPPDTQYF. CDR3 coding DNA: TGTGCCAGCAGCCCAGTGCGGCGGGAGCCCCCAGATACGCAGTATTTT. V gene TRBV7-9 combines with J gene TRBJ2-3, with TRBD2 identical over 7 bases. The CDR3 has 16 residues. V was clipped by 5 bases and J by 4 bases; unmatched bases: 12. Germline V gives CDR1 SEHNR, CDR2 FQNEAQ (reference sequence).

As to this clone: One junction end disagrees with the germline gene, perhaps due to a read error. This same CDR3 is encoded by further DNA sequences in the sample. The chain links TRBV7-2 to TRBJ1-1; 11 bases are shared with TRBD1. The germline gives CDR1 SGHTA, CDR2 FQGNSA. This CDR3 is built from 14 residues. This CDR3 reads CASSPRTGGTEAFF. DNA of the CDR3: TGTGCCAGCAGCCCCAGGACAGGGGGCACTGAAGCCTTCTTT. Based on the CDR3 plus reference TRBV7-2 and TRBJ1-1, the full variable domain is GAGVSQSPSNKVTEKGKDVELRCDPISGHTALYWYRQSLGQGLEFLIYFQGNSAPDKSGLPSDRFSAERTGGSVSTLTIQRTQQEDSAVYLCASSPRTGGTEAFFGQGTRLTVV.

J is TRBJ2-3 and V is TRBV27; D ambiguous. Deletions cut 5 bases from V and 5 bases from J, with 17 bases between. Germline assignment: CDR1 MNHEY and CDR2 SMNVEV (reference sequence). The CDR3 extends over 15 amino acids. The CDR3 here is CASSQNLQTGDTQYF. In nucleotides, the CDR3 is TGTGCCAGCAGTCAGAACCTCCAAACGGGAGATACGCAGTATTTT.

This clone was found once. This chain links TRBV19 with TRBJ1-1; 7 nucleotides match TRBD1. The CDR3 has 17 amino acids. CDR1 and CDR2 (germline): LNHDA, SQIVND (reference sequence). V lost 6 bases and J lost 0; bases outside the gene matches: 13. The CDR3 protein is CASRPGRGRGMNTEAFF. For the CDR3, the DNA is TGTGCCAGTAGACCGGGGAGGGGGCGAGGAATGAACACTGAAGCTTTCTTT.

V gene TRBV29-1 combines with J gene TRBJ1-2; D possibly corresponds to TRBD1 (5 bases). Trimming cost V 0 bases and J 4 bases, with 12 bases left between them. CDR3 length equals 14 residues. Germline values: CDR1 SQVTM, CDR2 ANQGSEA. DNA of the CDR3: TGCAGCGTTGAAGATCGCGGAGGGACCTATGGCTACACCTTC. This gives the protein CSVEDRGGTYGYTF.

The CDR3 DNA reads TGTGCCAGCATTTTTGGACAGGGGGCTGGAAACACCATATATTTT. Protein: CASIFGQGAGNTIYF. The rearrangement links TRBV2 to TRBJ1-3, with 10 positions matching TRBD1. Germline V gene sequence: CDR1 SNHLY, CDR2 FYNNEI. The CDR3 is 15 residues long. V shed 7 bases and J 2 bases; nucleotides not matched to a gene: 5.

The V gene is TRBV28, the J gene TRBJ2-1; 13 bases fit TRBD2. This CDR3 spans 13 amino acids. Germline CDR1 and CDR2: MDHEN and SYDVKM. V was pared by 8 bases and J by 8 bases, with 3 bases of the junction left unmatched. This CDR3 is CASRTSGSDEQFF. CDR3 coding DNA: TGTGCCAGCCGGACTAGCGGGAGTGATGAGCAGTTCTTC. The full variable domain, completed using reference TRBV28 and TRBJ2-1, is DVKVTQSSRYLVKRTGEKVFLECVQDMDHENMFWYRQDPGLGLRLIYFSYDVKMKEKGDIPEGYSVSREKKERFSLILESASTNQTSMYLCASRTSGSDEQFFGPGTRLTVL.

The CDR3 reads CASSLGGGRGPGGNEQFF. The DNA for the CDR3 is TGTGCCAGTAGTCTGGGTGGGGGTAGGGGCCCAGGCGGCAATGAGCAGTTCTTC. The rearrangement uses TRBV19 and TRBJ2-1; D is tentatively TRBD1 or TRBD2 (5 bases each). Trimming cost V 5 bases and J 6 bases, with 26 bases left between them. CDR3 size: 18 residues. Germline CDR1 and CDR2: LNHDA and SQIVND (reference sequence).

The chain has TRBV4-2 and TRBJ2-1; D unclear. Trimming took 0 bases from V and 0 from J, leaving 6 bases between them. The CDR3 sequence is 15 residues long. CDR1 is LGHNA and CDR2 is YNFKEQ in the germline V gene. For the CDR3, the DNA is TGTGCCAGCAGCCAAGAGTCCAACTCCTACAATGAGCAGTTCTTC. Amino acid sequence: CASSQESNSYNEQFF.

This clone was seen once. The chain carries TRBV7-2 and TRBJ1-2; D is unclear. Germline lookup yields CDR1 SGHTA and CDR2 FQGNSA. The CDR3 consists of 13 residues. Between the trimmed V and J ends, which lost 1 base and 8 bases, there was a span of 11 bases. The CDR3 DNA reads TGTGCCAGCAGCTTAGAGCCAGTCCAGGGCTACACCTTC. Amino acid sequence: CASSLEPVQGYTF. Variable domain in full (rest from reference TRBV7-2 and TRBJ1-2): GAGVSQSPSNKVTEKGKDVELRCDPISGHTALYWYRQSLGQGLEFLIYFQGNSAPDKSGLPSDRFSAERTGGSVSTLTIQRTQQEDSAVYLCASSLEPVQGYTFGSGTRLTVV.